This TCR beta chain came from a study of cytomegalovirus exposure and HLA in healthy donors. Germline assignment: CDR1 SGHDT and CDR2 YYEEEE. Trimming took off 4 bases at V and 1 base at J, with 11 bases between the two ends. This CDR3 is built from 14 residues. It was with 60 Vbeta and 13 Jbeta primers that the PCR ran. Data came from immunoSEQ multiplex PCR; TCRdb stores just in-frame clones and leaves some out. The table lists about 140,000 clones, 76% of them singletons. This TCR derives from a man aged 40-50 years in good health and CMV-seronegative. The genes are TRBV5-6 and TRBJ2-5, with a possible D match to TRBD1 (6 bases). The material sequenced was PBMCs. CDR3 residues: CASSPDSPQETQYF. The CDR3 DNA reads as TGTGCCAGCAGCCCGGACAGCCCCCAAGAGACCCAGTACTTC.